This T cell receptor beta chain was found in a study of tumor-infiltrating lymphocytes in primary liver carcinoma (dated by TCRdb to 2015 to 2018). In terms of the full investigation: The five patients, three men and two women aged 30 to 69 years, had hepatocellular carcinoma (four) or combined HCC and intrahepatic cholangiocarcinoma (one). The five patients had tumors staged T1-T3 N0M0, with maximum diameters ranging from about 4.2 to 11 cm. Each sample produced about 3.5 to 7.13 million productive TCRbeta reads, and read depth showed no significant difference between tissue types. The study combined TCRbeta repertoire sequencing, expression microarrays and whole-exome sequencing across five regions of each liver tumor, with adjacent normal tissue and blood. TCRbeta repertoire sequencing covered 35 or so specimens from 5 patients: 25 or so tumor regions, 5 adjacent noncancerous liver tissues and 5 peripheral blood samples. Reproducibility between technical replicate repertoires was high, with correlation coefficients above 0.95 and mean shared-clone rates roughly 0.87.

TCRbeta-specific cDNA was reverse-transcribed from around 500 ng total RNA using a constant-region primer and ProtoScript II reverse transcriptase. The TCRbeta libraries were prepared through three rounds of nested multiplex PCR following a slightly modified ARM-PCR procedure. Each of the first two PCR rounds ran for approximately 9 cycles using multiplex TRBV1-TRBV30 forward primers together with a Cbeta reverse primer. A final 25-cycle PCR with Deep VentR polymerase added sample barcodes and Illumina adapters. Before sequencing, amplicons of 200-500 bp were purified from gel using a QIAquick gel extraction kit. TCRbeta amplicons were sequenced on an Illumina HiSeq 2500 with 250-bp paired-end reads. The authors' analysis ran thus. Quality trimming of reads was performed with Trimmomatic v0.33, and paired reads were merged with FLASH v1.2.11 so that full CDR3 sequences could be recovered. V, D and J germline segments were assigned to the rearranged TCRbeta sequences by MiGEC v1.2.1b. Clonotype statistics and Shannon-Wiener diversity indices were calculated with VDJtools v1.0.0. Except for diversity analysis, only each sample's 250 most abundant clonotypes were used in subsequent analyses to reduce sampling bias. TCRdb took the public reads, trimmed them with fastp at Q25, ran MiXCR for clone calling and kept in-frame beta chains. Rows are unified per CDR3 protein, each entry keeping the most common DNA and genes. The V and J calls here are based on TCRdb, not the publication. The sample table contains around 79,000 distinct CDR3 sequences; only one count was recorded for under 75% of them. In total, the top ten clones hold approximately 27% of the sample.

This clonotype appeared many times. The specificity of this receptor is unknown. The input lacks base qualities; no much larger clone sits a single base away. What the work shows at the level of the full study, not this receptor alone: Repertoire overlap was found to be higher between tumor regions (mean approximately 35%) than between tumor-adjacent (roughly 17%) or tumor-blood (14%) pairs, consistent with antigen-driven expansion. Only the TCR beta chain was sequenced, so true repertoire diversity is likely underestimated because unpaired alpha chains were not captured. With just four or five patients in the study, the authors point out that the findings should be validated in a larger study. A significantly larger repertoire fraction was made up by the top 250 clones in tumors than in blood (p = 0.039). Since the samples were bulk and unsorted, there was no way to compare CD4+ and CD8+ T cell repertoires.

The CDR3 runs 14 amino acids, cysteine and phenylalanine included. The only DNA kept is the CDR3, 42 bases in frame from the first base. A distance of 14 bases separates the germline ends of V and J, which lose 3 bases and 9 bases respectively. The germline V gene specifies MDHEN as CDR1 and SYDVKM as CDR2. Without any cell sorting, total RNA and DNA were co-extracted from approximately 22-30 mg of bulk tissue using the AllPrep DNA/RNA mini kit. Between late 2015 and March 2016, roughly five patients in China with histopathologically diagnosed primary liver carcinoma had surgical resection. Patients had chronic HBV infection and were treatment-naive at sampling. Fresh tumor and adjacent tissue pieces were bisected, with one half stored in RNAlater at -80 degrees C and the other half sent for histology.

Recombination joined TRBV28 with TRBJ2-2, with no D gene named confidently. Specimen: tumor-adjacent normal liver tissue. This sequence was found in a man between 40 and 49 years old with primary liver carcinoma and hepatitis B virus infection. In nucleotide form, the sequence is TGTGCCAGCAGTTTGGTCGAGGTGGCGAGGGAGCTGTTTTTT. Its amino acids are CASSLVEVARELFF.